This record looks at one T cell receptor (beta chain) sequence and its context. This entry is derived from a study of T cell responses to AZD1222 COVID-19 vaccine. Method: immunoSEQ multiplex PCR; TCRdb's copy keeps in-frame clones and lacks some. The table lists about 93,000 clones, roughly nine tenths of them singletons. Germline V gene data show CDR1 as SEHNR and CDR2 as FQNEAQ (reference sequence). V lost 7 bases, J lost 3 bases, and 10 bases lay in between. CDR3 length: 14 residues. The sample here was peripheral blood, taken on day 0 of MenACWY control vaccination. The sequence was obtained from an adult in good health. The gene calls are TRBV7-9 and TRBJ1-6; D is unresolved. CDR3 bases: TGTGCCAGCAAAGGGAGTAGCTATAATTCACCCCTCCACTTT. Amino acids: CASKGSSYNSPLHF.